The T cell receptor beta chain under discussion was sequenced for a study of CD8 T cells in Susac syndrome. Negative isolation yielded the CD8+ and CD4+ T cells, while FACS enriched the TEMRA cells. RNA, at about 0.45 to 1 ug, was reverse transcribed with random hexamers. Across 54 Vbeta and 13 Jbeta, immunoSEQ multiplex PCR amplified TCR beta CDR3. TCRdb ran MiXCR on the immunoSEQ multiplex PCR reads and lists one entry per CDR3 protein. Of around 190,000 distinct CDR3 sequences listed, 85% to 95% were seen once; the top ten hold about 0.16%. The CDR3 runs 14 residues. Germline trimming cut 8 bases from V and 0 bases from J; bases unmatched to any gene: 7. Looked up from germline, CDR1 is SEHNR and CDR2 is FQNEAQ (reference sequence).

The sequenced sample consisted of CD8+ T cells from PBMCs. The source of this sequence is a human donor with multiple sclerosis. The chain has TRBV7-9 and TRBJ2-7, with TRBD1 identical over 7 bases. Here the CDR3 reads CASSPPGGSYEQYF. DNA of the CDR3: TGTGCCAGCTCCCCCCCAGGGGGCTCCTACGAGCAGTACTTC.